A few counts support the clone carrying this T cell receptor (beta chain). The CDR3 totals 13 residues. Trimming cost V 4 bases and J 6 bases, with 10 bases left between them. Germline CDR1 SNHLY, CDR2 FYNNEI. Per the authors' pipeline: Researchers report that nucleated cell counts were estimated from reference gene primer amplification. Profiled with immunoSEQ multiplex PCR; TCRdb holds only in-frame clones, not every one. The V and J calls and the clone size are those of that table, but D and trimming were determined from the DNA. The table includes some 110,000 clones, 70% to 80% detected once. The data are from a study of blood T cell repertoires in COVID-19.

This clonotype was sampled from a human donor with acute or convalescent COVID-19. The donor label of this sample is uncertain. The sequenced sample consisted of peripheral blood. The rearrangement links TRBV2 to TRBJ2-1, with D possibly matching TRBD1 (6 bases). For the CDR3, the DNA is TGTGCCAGCAGTGTGAGCAGGGGCAATGAGCAGTTCTTC. Encoded protein: CASSVSRGNEQFF.